The rows below give T cell receptor beta chains drawn from one sample of a study of blood T cell repertoires in COVID-19. Measured with immunoSEQ multiplex PCR; TCRdb has only the in-frame clones, and not every one. The sample shows 150,000 to 200,000 clones, around four fifths of them seen only once. The sequenced sample was peripheral blood. Every receptor here comes from a woman at least 80 years old with acute or convalescent COVID-19. Both conserved end residues are part of each CDR3. The D gene is left open where the match is weak. Rows give clone size only sometimes, using once, few, many, or a class for an expanded clone.

j_call clone_size v_call d_call cdr3_nt cdr3_aa
TRBJ1-5 NA TRBV6-5 NA TGTGCCAGCAGTTTCAGGGGTAGCAATCAGCCCCAGCATTTT CASSFRGSNQPQHF
TRBJ2-2 few TRBV11-2 TRBD1 TGTGCCAGCAGTAGGACAGGGGACGTCGATTGGAACACCGGGGAGCTGTTTTTT CASSRTGDVDWNTGELFF
TRBJ1-6 NA TRBV7-3 NA TGTGCCAGCAGCTTAATTGTAGGACAGAATTCACCCCTCCACTTT CASSLIVGQNSPLHF
TRBJ1-6 NA TRBV7-6 NA TGTGCCAGCAGCTTATCTTCAGGGATGGGTTCACCCCTCCACTTT CASSLSSGMGSPLHF
TRBJ1-2 NA TRBV18 TRBD1 TGTGCCAGCTCACCCAAACAGGGGAACTATGGCTACACCTTC CASSPKQGNYGYTF
TRBJ2-3 NA TRBV28 NA TGTGCCAGCAGTTTCAGCCGGGGGGATACGCAGTATTTT CASSFSRGDTQYF
TRBJ1-5 NA TRBV7-2 NA TGTGCCAGCAGACTACAGGGAAATCAGCCCCAGCATTTT CASRLQGNQPQHF
TRBJ2-1 NA TRBV14 TRBD2 TGTGCCAGCAGCCGGGAGGGGCCATGGAATGAGCAGTTCTTC CASSREGPWNEQFF
TRBJ1-6 NA TRBV25-1 NA TGTGCCAGCAGTCCCCGGGGGAGCTATAATTCACCCCTCCACTTT CASSPRGSYNSPLHF
TRBJ1-1 few TRBV30 NA TGTGCCTGGAGGTTCAGGGAAGGCACTGAAGCTTTCTTT CAWRFREGTEAFF
TRBJ2-2 NA TRBV5-1 NA TGCGCCAGCGGTGCCGTTCCGAGCACCGGGGAGCTGTTTTTT CASGAVPSTGELFF
TRBJ1-2 NA TRBV11-1 NA TGTGCCAGCAGCTTAGCCCCAGGGGCGCAGGGCTACACCTTC CASSLAPGAQGYTF
TRBJ2-7 NA TRBV7-2 TRBD1 TGTGCCAGCAGCAGGCCGGGACAGGGTGTTTACGAGCAGTACTTC CASSRPGQGVYEQYF
TRBJ2-7 NA TRBV24-1 TRBD1 TGTGCCACCAGTCCGGGACAGGGGCACGAGCAGTACTTC CATSPGQGHEQYF
TRBJ2-5 once TRBV5-1 TRBD2 TGCGCCAGCAGCTTGGCGGGGGGAGTACAAGAGACCCAGTACTTC CASSLAGGVQETQYF
TRBJ1-3 NA TRBV28 TRBD1 TGTGCCAGCAGTTGGACAGGCGGCAGAAACACCATATATTTT CASSWTGGRNTIYF
TRBJ1-5 NA TRBV3-1/TRBV3-2 NA TGTGCCAGCAGCCATGGGGGGGGCGGCCAGCCCCAGCATTTT CASSHGGGGQPQHF
TRBJ2-3 NA TRBV10-3 NA TGTGCCATCAGCTTCACAGATACGCAGTATTTT CAISFTDTQYF
TRBJ1-2 NA TRBV2 NA TGTGCCAGCAGCGGCGGGGTAGCTAACTATGGCTACACCTTC CASSGGVANYGYTF
TRBJ1-2 NA TRBV28 NA TGTGCCAGCAGTTCAATGAGGAATTATGGCTACACCTTC CASSSMRNYGYTF
TRBJ2-2 NA TRBV2 TRBD2 TGTGCCAGCAAGGTGGGCCCCCCAGCGGGAGACGTCGGGGAGCTGTTTTTT CASKVGPPAGDVGELFF
TRBJ1-2 NA TRBV18 TRBD1 TGTGCCAGCTCATCGACAGGGGGCTATGGCTACACCTTC CASSSTGGYGYTF
TRBJ1-6 NA TRBV9 TRBD1 TGTGCCAGCAGTGGTGGTATGGGGACAGGGAATTCACCCCTCCACTTT CASSGGMGTGNSPLHF
TRBJ2-7 NA TRBV7-8 TRBD2 TGTGCCAGCAGCATCGGACTAGCCACCTACGAGCAGTACTTC CASSIGLATYEQYF
TRBJ1-6 NA TRBV6-6 TRBD1 TGTGCCAGCAGTAGGGTGGACAGGGTTTATAATTCACCCCTCCACTTT CASSRVDRVYNSPLHF
TRBJ1-4 NA TRBV4-2 NA TGTGCCAGCAGCCAAGACCCCAGGCCAACTAATGAAAAACTGTTTTTT CASSQDPRPTNEKLFF
TRBJ2-2 NA TRBV5-1 TRBD1 TGCGCCAGCAGCTCAGCCGGACAGGGGGCAACCGGGGAGCTGTTTTTT CASSSAGQGATGELFF
TRBJ2-1 NA TRBV5-4 TRBD2 TGTGCCACTCCGGGACTAGCGGGAGTCGGGGAGCAGTTCTTC CATPGLAGVGEQFF
TRBJ1-6 NA TRBV4-1 NA TGCGCCAGCAGCCAAGGCGTCAGCCGGAGGGTTAATTCACCCCTCCACTTT CASSQGVSRRVNSPLHF
TRBJ1-5 NA TRBV7-2 NA TGTGCCAGCAGCGCCGACAGTTGGGGGCAGGGACAGCCCCAGCATTTT CASSADSWGQGQPQHF
TRBJ1-2 NA TRBV6-6 TRBD1 TGTGCCAGCAGAGTACCGACAGGGTCCCATGGCTACACCTTC CASRVPTGSHGYTF
TRBJ1-2 once TRBV2 NA TGTGCCAGCAGTGTCGGGACACCTCGTGATGGCTACACCTTC CASSVGTPRDGYTF
TRBJ1-5 NA TRBV25-1 NA TGTGCCAGCAGTGAGACAGGCTACAATCAGCCCCAGCATTTT CASSETGYNQPQHF
TRBJ2-2 once TRBV5-4 NA TGTGCCAGCAGCTTGGACAGGGTAGGAAAGACCGGGGAGCTGTTTTTT CASSLDRVGKTGELFF
TRBJ2-1 NA TRBV10-3 NA TGTGCCATCGCTGCGGGGGCCCCGGGAAATGAGCAGTTCTTC CAIAAGAPGNEQFF
TRBJ2-7 NA TRBV6-2/TRBV6-3 TRBD1 TGTGCCAGCAGTACTAACCGGGACAGGGTTTACGAGCAGTACTTC CASSTNRDRVYEQYF
TRBJ2-1 once TRBV18 NA TGTGCCAGCTCATCTACAGGTTACAATGAGCAGTTCTTC CASSSTGYNEQFF
TRBJ1-4 NA TRBV19 NA TGTGCCAGTACACAGGGTAATACTCGTAGTGAAAAACTGTTTTTT CASTQGNTRSEKLFF
TRBJ2-1 NA TRBV5-5 TRBD2 TGTGCCAGCAGCGCCGAGGCTAGCGGGAACAATGAGCAGTTCTTC CASSAEASGNNEQFF
TRBJ2-4 NA TRBV20-1 NA TGCAGTGCCCAGGACAGAAACATTCAGTACTTC CSAQDRNIQYF
TRBJ1-6 few TRBV19 NA TGTGCCAGTATTTTTCGACATAGCTCCTATAATTCACCCCTCCACTTT CASIFRHSSYNSPLHF
TRBJ2-3 NA TRBV18 NA TGTGCCAGCTCCCTTCAGAGGAGAGGAGGCGCAGATACGCAGTATTTT CASSLQRRGGADTQYF
TRBJ2-1 NA TRBV9 NA TGTGCCAGCAGCGTAGCGACGAGTTTAGGGGGAAATGAGCAGTTCTTC CASSVATSLGGNEQFF
TRBJ1-4 once TRBV5-1 NA TGCGCCAGCAGCTTGGTTCCAGGTTTTTCTGAAAAACTGTTTTTT CASSLVPGFSEKLFF
TRBJ1-2 NA TRBV4-3 NA TGCGCCAGCAGCCAAGACACAGGCCCCTCTAACTATGGCTACACCTTC CASSQDTGPSNYGYTF
TRBJ2-5 NA TRBV15 TRBD2 TGTGCCACCAGCATGTCGGGGGGCCAAGAGACCCAGTACTTC CATSMSGGQETQYF
TRBJ1-4 once TRBV4-2 NA TGTGCCAGCAGCCCCAGGGGCACCGCAACTAATGAAAAACTGTTTTTT CASSPRGTATNEKLFF
TRBJ2-4 NA TRBV3-1/TRBV3-2 NA TGTGCCAGCAGCCAAGCGTACATTCAGTACTTC CASSQAYIQYF
TRBJ2-1 NA TRBV14 TRBD1 TGTGCCAGCAGCCAACCCAGGGGGAACCAGAACAATGAGCAGTTCTTC CASSQPRGNQNNEQFF
TRBJ2-7 NA TRBV7-6 NA TGTGCCAGCAGCTTAAACTTTGCAGGGTACGAGCAGTACTTC CASSLNFAGYEQYF
TRBJ1-2 once TRBV6-5 TRBD1 TGTGCCAGCAGTTACGCCGACAGGGTTGGCTACACCTTC CASSYADRVGYTF